One T cell receptor beta chain is described in this entry. Its specificity is not known. One end of the junction fails to match germline, which may point to a read error. The protocol was immunoSEQ multiplex PCR, while the TCRdb copy is restricted to in-frame clones and leaves out a portion. The sample shows 100,000 to 150,000 clones, around 87% of them seen only once. The CDR3 runs to 13 residues. From germline, CDR1 is MNHNY and CDR2 SVGAGI (reference sequence). The sample originates from a study of T cell responses to AZD1222 COVID-19 vaccine. Study-wide results and limits: Repertoires were obtained only post-peak T cell response. Regions left unmutated in variants are reportedly the target of nearly half of spike-specific TCRs. Elevations in Spike-specific TCR breadth and depth followed administration of two AZD1222 doses.

The receptor was derived from an adult in good health. This material consisted of peripheral blood, taken on day 0 of AZD1222 vaccination. The chain uses TRBV6-6 and TRBJ2-2; no reliable D call. The CDR3 loop reads CASSNSNTGELFF. The CDR3, as DNA: TGTGCCAGCAGTAACTCGAACACCGGGGAGCTGTTTTTT.